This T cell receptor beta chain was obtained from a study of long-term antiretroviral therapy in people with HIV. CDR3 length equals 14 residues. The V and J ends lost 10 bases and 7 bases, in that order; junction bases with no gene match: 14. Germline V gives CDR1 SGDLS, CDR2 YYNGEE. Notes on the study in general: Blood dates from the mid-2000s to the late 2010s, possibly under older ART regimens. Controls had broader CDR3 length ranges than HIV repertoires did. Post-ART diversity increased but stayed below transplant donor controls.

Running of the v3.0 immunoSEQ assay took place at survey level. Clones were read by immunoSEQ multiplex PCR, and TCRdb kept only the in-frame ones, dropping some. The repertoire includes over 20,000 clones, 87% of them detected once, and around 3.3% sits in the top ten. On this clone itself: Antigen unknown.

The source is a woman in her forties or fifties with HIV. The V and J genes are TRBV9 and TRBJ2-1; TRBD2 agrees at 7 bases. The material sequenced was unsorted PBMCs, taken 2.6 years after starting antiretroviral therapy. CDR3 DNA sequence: TGTGCCGGCGCTCGGGAGGCAAGTGGAAATGAGCAGTTCTTC. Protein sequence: CAGAREASGNEQFF.